Shown below are 31 T cell receptor beta chains from a single sample sequenced in a study of T cell responses to AZD1222 COVID-19 vaccine. The assay was immunoSEQ multiplex PCR, and TCRdb's table has in-frame clones only and misses some. Counted here are roughly 100,000 clones, approximately 90% occurring once; the ten biggest clones make up around a tenth. The starting material was peripheral blood, obtained on day 0 of AZD1222 vaccination. These receptors were taken from an adult in good health.

The chain employs TRBV30 and TRBJ1-6; a possible D gene is TRBD1 (6 bases). CDR1 GTSNPN and CDR2 SVGIG come from the germline V gene (reference sequence). Trimming took off 1 base at V and 4 bases at J, with 8 bases between the two ends. The CDR3 is made up of 14 amino acids. The CDR3 DNA is TGTGCCTGGAGTGGGACAGCTTATAATTCACCCCTCCACTTT. This translates into CAWSGTAYNSPLHF. Looking up the rest from reference TRBV30 and TRBJ1-6 gives the full variable domain: SQTIHQWPATLVQPVGSPLSLECTVEGTSNPNLYWYRQAAGRGLQLLFYSVGIGQISSEVPQNLSASRPQDRQFILSSKKLLLSDSGFYLCAWSGTAYNSPLHFGNGTRLTVT.

The chain carries TRBV7-8 and TRBJ2-3; D gene uncertain. Trimming shortened V by 5 bases and J by 3 bases, and 6 bases separated the two germline ends. Germline CDR1 SGHVS, CDR2 FQNEAQ. The CDR3 has 12 residues. The CDR3 spells CASSPGTDTQYF. The DNA of the CDR3 is TGTGCCAGCAGCCCTGGGACAGATACGCAGTATTTT.

The rearrangement uses TRBV6-5 and TRBJ1-6, with 8 nucleotides matching TRBD1. V gave up 2 bases and J gave up 12 bases; unmatched junction bases: 6. The CDR3 spans 14 residues. Germline CDR1 is MNHEY and CDR2 is SVGAGI. In DNA, the CDR3 is TGTGCCAGCAGTTACCATGGGACAGGCGGACCCCTCCACTTT. Translating it yields CASSYHGTGGPLHF.

The gene calls are TRBV2 and TRBJ1-4, with TRBD1 identical over 7 bases. Germline V gene lookup returns CDR1 SNHLY and CDR2 FYNNEI. The CDR3 covers 14 residues. The J segment lost 5 bases and the V segment lost 3 bases, leaving 3 bases of the junction unmatched. CDR3 residues: CASSDRGLNEKLFF. Written as DNA, the CDR3 is TGTGCCAGCAGTGATAGGGGGCTCAATGAAAAACTGTTTTTT.

V gene TRBV11-2 combines with J gene TRBJ2-5; TRBD1 matches 11 bases. J was trimmed by 2 bases and V by 5 bases; bases with no gene match: 7. The CDR3 totals 16 residues. CDR1 is SGHAT and CDR2 is FQNNGV in the germline V gene. The DNA of the CDR3 is TGTGCCAGCAGCCCTTGGACAGGGGGCAGTCAAGAGACCCAGTACTTC. This gives the protein CASSPWTGGSQETQYF.

The chain joins TRBV30 to TRBJ1-2; possibly TRBD1 for D (6 bases). The germline gives CDR1 GTSNPN, CDR2 SVGIG (reference sequence). This CDR3 contains 12 residues. V lost 5 bases to trimming and J lost 8 bases, with 15 bases between them. DNA for the CDR3: TGTGCCTGGGCCCGACAGGTAGGAGGCTACACCTTC. The encoded protein is CAWARQVGGYTF.

The chain carries TRBV5-5 and TRBJ2-5; no definite D call. There are 17 residues in the CDR3. Per germline, CDR1 SGHKS and CDR2 YYEKEE (reference sequence). V was pared by 0 bases and J by 5 bases, with 20 bases between. The CDR3, as DNA: TGTGCCAGCAGCTTGGATTGGGTCGATCTTAGTTTGGAGACCCAGTACTTC. Protein product: CASSLDWVDLSLETQYF.

The CDR3 DNA follows: TGTGCCAGCAGTTGGACTAGCGGACAAGAGACCCAGTACTTC. This codes for CASSWTSGQETQYF. V gene TRBV6-5 combines with J gene TRBJ2-5, with 10 nucleotides matching TRBD2. The CDR3 has 14 amino acids. V trimming: 4 bases; J trimming: 2 bases; junction bases outside the gene matches: 1. Looked up from germline, CDR1 is MNHEY and CDR2 is SVGAGI.

This clone was found once. The chain recombines TRBV29-1 with TRBJ2-2; D is ambiguous. The CDR3 is made up of 13 amino acids. V lost 8 bases to trimming and J lost 2 bases, with 12 bases between them. Germline V gene lookup returns CDR1 SQVTM and CDR2 ANQGSEA. CDR3 amino acids: CSYRRGNTGELFF. CDR3 in DNA: TGCAGCTACCGACGAGGCAACACCGGGGAGCTGTTTTTT.

The V call is TRBV27, the J call TRBJ2-1; D possibly corresponds to TRBD2 (6 bases). The CDR3 covers 16 residues. Germline-derived CDR1 and CDR2 are MNHEY and SMNVEV (reference sequence). Trimming removed 4 bases at V and 5 bases at J, with 18 bases between. Here the CDR3 reads CASSSPGGKGDNEQFF. The CDR3 DNA is TGTGCCAGCAGTTCCCCCGGGGGAAAAGGGGACAATGAGCAGTTCTTC.

The chain uses TRBV5-1 and TRBJ2-1; 11 bases are shared with TRBD2. The CDR3 is made up of 17 amino acids. The germline V gene encodes CDR1 SGHRS and CDR2 YFSETQ. With V trimmed by 4 bases and J by 7 bases, 13 bases remained unmatched. The CDR3 is CASSLGLAAPSGNEQFF. Here the CDR3 DNA reads TGCGCCAGCAGCCTGGGACTAGCGGCTCCTTCGGGGAATGAGCAGTTCTTC.

The rearrangement joins TRBV7-6 to TRBJ1-1, with a weak D call TRBD1 (5 bases). The germline V and J ends were trimmed by 0 bases and 1 base, with 21 bases remaining between them. Germline V gives CDR1 SGHVS, CDR2 FNYEAQ. The CDR3 length is 19 residues. The CDR3 DNA reads TGTGCCAGCAGCTTAGCGGAAGGCGAGTATCGGGGACGGAACACTGAAGCTTTCTTT. Translation gives CASSLAEGEYRGRNTEAFF.

The chain has TRBV18 and TRBJ2-1; D unclear. Germline V gives CDR1 KGHSH, CDR2 LQKENI. V was trimmed by 1 base and J by 6 bases, leaving 10 bases between them. The CDR3 spans 14 residues. CDR3 sequence: CASSPLASVNEQFF. In DNA, the CDR3 is TGTGCCAGCTCACCACTTGCTAGTGTCAATGAGCAGTTCTTC.

The V gene is TRBV6-1, the J gene TRBJ1-5; TRBD1 agrees at 10 bases. Germline V lookup: CDR1 MNHNS, CDR2 SASEGT. The V gene end was trimmed by 0 bases and the J gene end by 6 bases; junction bases not matched to a gene: 2. CDR3 length: 15 residues. CDR3 bases: TGTGCCAGCAGTGAAGCGTGGACAGGGGGTCAGCCCCAGCATTTT. Translation: CASSEAWTGGQPQHF.

The rearrangement uses TRBV7-2 and TRBJ1-5; 9 bases fit TRBD1. This CDR3 is built from 15 residues. Germline CDR1 is SGHTA and CDR2 is FQGNSA. V lost 4 bases to trimming and J lost 0 bases; unmatched junction nucleotides: 1. CDR3 sequence reads: CASSSDRGSNQPQHF. The CDR3 DNA reads TGTGCCAGCAGCTCGGACAGGGGTAGCAATCAGCCCCAGCATTTT.

The chain combines TRBV19 with TRBJ2-7; unclear D gene. Germline loops: CDR1 LNHDA, CDR2 SQIVND (reference sequence). Trimming shortened V by 6 bases and J by 1 base, and 16 bases separated the two germline ends. The CDR3 runs to 15 residues. CDR3 in amino acids: CASRKGATESYEQYF. CDR3 DNA sequence: TGTGCCAGTAGAAAAGGAGCGACTGAATCCTACGAGCAGTACTTC. Variable domain in full (rest from reference TRBV19 and TRBJ2-7): DGGITQSPKYLFRKEGQNVTLSCEQNLNHDAMYWYRQDPGQGLRLIYYSQIVNDFQKGDIAEGYSVSREKKESFPLTVTSAQKNPTAFYLCASRKGATESYEQYFGPGTRLTVT.

The J gene is TRBJ2-7, the V gene TRBV7-9, with 11 nucleotides matching TRBD2. Trimming at V came to 5 bases and at J to 1 base, leaving 7 bases not matched to a gene. Looked up from germline, CDR1 is SEHNR and CDR2 is FQNEAQ (reference sequence). This CDR3 is built from 16 residues. The CDR3 DNA reads as TGTGCCAGCAGCCGCAATCTAGCGGGAGGATCCTACGAGCAGTACTTC. It is translated as CASSRNLAGGSYEQYF. The full variable domain, in which reference TRBV7-9 and TRBJ2-7 provide the parts outside the CDR3, is DTGVSQNPRHKITKRGQNVTFRCDPISEHNRLYWYRQTLGQGPEFLTYFQNEAQLEKSRLLSDRFSAERPKGSFSTLEIQRTEQGDSAMYLCASSRNLAGGSYEQYFGPGTRLTVT.

This clone was seen once. This sequence joins TRBV27 and TRBJ2-7, with D perhaps matching TRBD2 (5 bases). Trimming pared 6 bases from V and 2 bases from J, leaving 11 bases between. The CDR3 spans 13 residues. The germline V gene encodes CDR1 MNHEY and CDR2 SMNVEV (reference sequence). In DNA, the CDR3 is TGTGCCAGCAGCCGGACCGGGGCCTACGAGCAGTACTTC. Its protein product is CASSRTGAYEQYF.

The V and J genes are TRBV19 and TRBJ1-1; no clear D. V was pared by 4 bases and J by 4 bases, with 13 bases between. Germline V gene lookup returns CDR1 LNHDA and CDR2 SQIVND (reference sequence). The CDR3 spans 14 residues. The CDR3: CASSKGLGITEAFF. DNA of the CDR3: TGTGCCAGTAGTAAGGGATTGGGCATCACTGAAGCTTTCTTT.

The gene calls are TRBV12-3 or TRBV12-4 and TRBJ2-1; D uncertain. Trimming cost V 8 bases and J 2 bases, with 7 bases left between them. The CDR3 runs 12 residues. In nucleotides, the CDR3 is TGTGCCAGCGGAGACACCTACAATGAGCAGTTCTTC. Protein product: CASGDTYNEQFF.

The gene calls are TRBV19 and TRBJ2-5; 11 bases match TRBD1. V shed 3 bases and J 5 bases; nucleotides not matched to a gene: 5. The CDR3 covers 15 residues. Looked up from germline, CDR1 is LNHDA and CDR2 is SQIVND (reference sequence). The CDR3 coding sequence is TGTGCCAGTAGTATTGGACAGGGGGCTTGGGAGACCCAGTACTTC. Its protein product is CASSIGQGAWETQYF.

V and J are TRBV27 and TRBJ1-6; D is possibly TRBD1 (5 bases). The CDR3 is made up of 14 amino acids. The germline CDR1 and CDR2 sequences are MNHEY and SMNVEV (reference sequence). Trimming took off 6 bases at V and 14 bases at J, with 20 bases between the two ends. The CDR3 DNA follows: TGTGCCAGCAGCCTAGGGACTCCTCTTAGCTCCCTCCACTTT. Encoded protein: CASSLGTPLSSLHF.

The V call is TRBV7-2, the J call TRBJ2-5, with no clear D. This CDR3 has 14 residues. V was pared by 7 bases and J by 2 bases, with 14 bases between. Looked up from germline, CDR1 is SGHTA and CDR2 is FQGNSA. In DNA, the CDR3 is TGTGCCAGCACGCCAGTAGCTATACAAGAGACCCAGTACTTC. It translates to CASTPVAIQETQYF.

This clone was recorded once. The V call is TRBV9, the J call TRBJ2-7; TRBD2 aligns across 10 bases. This CDR3 spans 16 amino acids. Germline assignment: CDR1 SGDLS and CDR2 YYNGEE. V gave up 3 bases and J gave up 5 bases; unmatched junction bases: 11. In nucleotides, the CDR3 is TGTGCCAGCAGCGAGGCCTTAGCGGGAGGAGGCCACGAGCAGTACTTC. It translates to CASSEALAGGGHEQYF.

A single count supports this clone. V is TRBV7-9 and J is TRBJ2-4; a possible D gene is TRBD2 (6 bases). Trimming stripped 5 bases from V and 0 bases from J, with 11 bases between. This CDR3 has 15 residues. Germline CDR1 SEHNR, CDR2 FQNEAQ (reference sequence). CDR3 sequence (DNA): TGTGCCAGCAGCGCCTGGGGGGTAGCCAAAAACATTCAGTACTTC. Its protein is CASSAWGVAKNIQYF. Combining the CDR3 with reference TRBV7-9 and TRBJ2-4 gives the whole variable domain DTGVSQNPRHKITKRGQNVTFRCDPISEHNRLYWYRQTLGQGPEFLTYFQNEAQLEKSRLLSDRFSAERPKGSFSTLEIQRTEQGDSAMYLCASSAWGVAKNIQYFGAGTRLSVL.

The chain uses TRBV15 and TRBJ2-6; D not resolved. CDR1 is LNHNV and CDR2 is YYDKDF in the germline V gene (reference sequence). The V gene lost 0 bases and the J gene lost 0 bases, with 3 bases spanning the gap. This CDR3 has 15 residues. The CDR3 DNA sequence: TGTGCCACCAGCAGAGATCTCTCTGGGGCCAACGTCCTGACTTTC. This gives the protein CATSRDLSGANVLTF.

This clone has just a few counts. The chain couples TRBV10-1 to TRBJ2-7; weak D call: TRBD1 (6 bases). CDR1 is WNHNN, CDR2 SYGVQD, per germline (reference sequence). The length of the CDR3 is 12 residues. Between the trimmed V and J ends, which lost 11 bases and 3 bases, there was a span of 14 bases. DNA for the CDR3: TGCGCCGTCAGGGGCCGGTTCTACGAGCAGTACTTC. It encodes CAVRGRFYEQYF.

The chain employs TRBV6-4 and TRBJ2-2; D assignment may be TRBD1 or TRBD2 (5 bases each). Germline V gene sequence: CDR1 MRHNA, CDR2 SNTAGT. The CDR3 has 16 amino acids. Between the trimmed V and J ends, which lost 0 bases and 5 bases, there was a span of 13 bases. The CDR3 spells CASSDSAGTTTGELFF. Written as DNA, the CDR3 is TGTGCCAGCAGTGACTCGGCCGGGACCACGACCGGGGAGCTGTTTTTT.

The J gene is TRBJ2-7, the V gene TRBV7-7, with 7 bases fitting TRBD1. Losses at the gene ends were 4 bases for V and 3 bases for J; bases not matched to a gene: 9. CDR1 is SSHAT, CDR2 FNYEAQ, per germline (reference sequence). The CDR3 is 15 amino acids. CDR3 in DNA: TGTGCCAGCAGCTCTGGACCGGGACAGAACTACGAGCAGTACTTC. This sequence encodes CASSSGPGQNYEQYF.

This clone was detected a few times. The chain is built from TRBV19 and TRBJ1-2; unclear D gene. CDR3 length: 15 amino acids. V lost 9 bases, J lost 5 bases, and 22 bases lay in between. Germline assignment: CDR1 LNHDA and CDR2 SQIVND (reference sequence). CDR3 sequence (DNA): TGTGCCAGCACCACAAGCCGGCCTCAGGAATATGGCTACACCTTC. This encodes CASTTSRPQEYGYTF.

The chain links TRBV19 to TRBJ1-2, with D unclear. CDR1 is LNHDA and CDR2 is SQIVND in the germline V gene (reference sequence). V lost 0 bases to trimming and J lost 0 bases, with 8 bases between them. The CDR3 spans 15 residues. CDR3 DNA: TGTGCCAGTAGTATAGATTTTCAAGCTAACTATGGCTACACCTTC. This sequence encodes CASSIDFQANYGYTF. The full variable domain, rest sourced from reference TRBV19 and TRBJ1-2, is DGGITQSPKYLFRKEGQNVTLSCEQNLNHDAMYWYRQDPGQGLRLIYYSQIVNDFQKGDIAEGYSVSREKKESFPLTVTSAQKNPTAFYLCASSIDFQANYGYTFGSGTRLTVV.